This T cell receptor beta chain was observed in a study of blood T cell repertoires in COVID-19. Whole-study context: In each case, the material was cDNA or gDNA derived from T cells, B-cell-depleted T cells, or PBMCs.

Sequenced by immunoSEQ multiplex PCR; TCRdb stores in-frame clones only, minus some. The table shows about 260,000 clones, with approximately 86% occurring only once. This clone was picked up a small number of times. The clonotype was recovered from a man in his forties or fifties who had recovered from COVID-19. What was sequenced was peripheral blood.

The CDR3 DNA reads TGTGCTAGTGGTCCACGCGGCCAGGGGTTTACAAATGAGCAGTTCTTC. This codes for CASGPRGQGFTNEQFF. The J gene is TRBJ2-1, the V gene TRBV12-5, with D possibly being TRBD1 (6 bases). Germline V CDR1 and CDR2: LGHNT, FRNRAP. This CDR3 spans 16 amino acids. Trimming took 5 bases from V and 7 from J, leaving 21 bases between them.